These T cell receptor beta chains were read from a single sample in a study of response to subunit inactivated influenza vaccine. TCRdb re-called the RT-PCR reads through MiXCR, storing one row per CDR3 protein. The repertoire holds roughly 710,000 distinct CDR3 sequences, with approximately 15% as singletons. Sequenced material: PBMCs from blood, taken about 14 days before vaccination. The receptors stem from a man aged 45-65 years who received an inactivated influenza vaccine. The CDR3 runs from the conserved cysteine through the conserved F or W. Each record gives: V gene, D gene, CDR3 length, J gene, CDR3 protein. D genes are given only for firm matches.

TRBV2,TRBD1,17,TRBJ2-5,CASSEVPGQGSQETQYF
TRBV13,TRBD2,15,TRBJ2-1,CASSPVLAGVNEQFF
TRBV2,TRBD2,16,TRBJ2-1,CASSWTSGGSYNEQFF
TRBV28,TRBD2,17,TRBJ2-1,CASRLASGGVGYNEQFF
TRBV7-2,-,16,TRBJ2-6,CASSLGGGFGANVLTF
TRBV27,-,16,TRBJ2-7,CASSLVWGGDTYEQYF
TRBV7-3,TRBD2,14,TRBJ2-3,CASSTDGLAGAQYF
TRBV20-1,TRBD1,15,TRBJ2-1,CSAREQGLSLNEQFF
TRBV6-2/TRBV6-3,-,19,TRBJ2-1,CASSYSITNTGGLTNEQFF
TRBV12-3/TRBV12-4,TRBD2,19,TRBJ2-1,CASSFGPVGGRIPYNEQFF
TRBV7-2,TRBD2,17,TRBJ2-1,CASSLLGLAVSYNEQFF
TRBV4-2,TRBD2,17,TRBJ2-3,CASSQARTSGGFNTQYF
TRBV6-5,-,14,TRBJ1-5,CASSYPIGPQPQHF
TRBV7-2,TRBD1,14,TRBJ2-5,CASSSTGVQETQYF
TRBV7-6,TRBD1,15,TRBJ2-5,CASSFTGGYQETQYF
TRBV29-1,-,13,TRBJ1-1,CSPGPPGAYEAFF
TRBV7-2,-,16,TRBJ1-6,CASSLVGGLSRSPLHF
TRBV20-1,TRBD2,19,TRBJ2-3,CSATGAEGSGRARGDTQYF
TRBV12-3/TRBV12-4,-,13,TRBJ1-1,CASSSPGYTEAFF
TRBV7-6,TRBD1,13,TRBJ2-7,CASSSRQGSEQYF
TRBV10-3,-,17,TRBJ1-3,CAISDNPVRLSGNTIYF
TRBV12-3/TRBV12-4,-,12,TRBJ1-1,CASSLQITEAFF
TRBV12-3/TRBV12-4,-,15,TRBJ1-1,CASSTGQPGGAEAFF
TRBV7-9,TRBD2,10,TRBJ2-5,CASSPSGQYF
TRBV24-1,TRBD1,17,TRBJ2-3,CATSDGTGTGFTDTQYF
TRBV18,TRBD1,13,TRBJ2-7,CASNDRGSGEQYF
TRBV6-1,TRBD1,14,TRBJ2-1,CASSEGTGGYEQFF
TRBV15,TRBD2,19,TRBJ2-1,CATSRDGTSGRGSYNEQFF
TRBV11-2,TRBD2,14,TRBJ2-7,CASSFSGSEYEQYF
TRBV24-1,TRBD2,12,TRBJ2-1,CATSGLADEQFF
TRBV7-3,TRBD2,17,TRBJ2-1,CASSRSGSGSRHNEQFF
TRBV4-2,-,15,TRBJ1-1,CASSQATTGYTEAFF
TRBV5-1,-,15,TRBJ1-6,CASSLGLGGNSPLHF
TRBV20-1,TRBD1,14,TRBJ2-7,CSAREGQGFRGQYF
TRBV4-3,-,14,TRBJ2-7,CASSHGDSSYEQYF
TRBV12-5,-,14,TRBJ2-5,CASGPSGGTKTQYF
TRBV5-8,-,13,TRBJ2-5,CASLTRLQETQYF
TRBV27,-,14,TRBJ1-1,CASLLIGAVTEAFF
TRBV20-1,-,12,TRBJ1-1,CSARSGETEAFF
TRBV28,-,13,TRBJ1-1,CASSPGWGTEAFF
TRBV4-3,-,15,TRBJ1-2,CASSQIETSLGGYTF
TRBV6-2/TRBV6-3,-,12,TRBJ2-1,CASSPRPFEQFF
TRBV18,TRBD1,15,TRBJ1-2,CASSPLTAGGNGYTF
TRBV12-3/TRBV12-4,TRBD1,16,TRBJ2-1,CASSRETGGFSNEQFF
TRBV27,-,15,TRBJ2-7,CASSMFGSGVGEQYF
TRBV4-1,-,17,TRBJ2-3,CASTRGGAGASTDTQYF
TRBV5-1,-,15,TRBJ2-7,CASSLGRQGRDEQYF
TRBV3-1,-,13,TRBJ2-2,CASSRSDTGELFF
TRBV14,-,14,TRBJ2-1,CASSQDPAWNEQFF
TRBV5-1,-,13,TRBJ1-2,CASSFIGQDGYTF
TRBV29-1,-,12,TRBJ1-3,CSVGGTRNTIYF
TRBV29-1,TRBD2,13,TRBJ2-3,CSVAGVVVDTQYF
TRBV30,-,15,TRBJ1-1,CAWSVGVGRGTEAFF
TRBV7-2,-,13,TRBJ2-7,CASSSRNSYEQYF
TRBV5-1,TRBD2,16,TRBJ2-7,CASSPATSGQPYEQYF
TRBV4-3,-,13,TRBJ2-7,CASSQDHLGEQYF
TRBV7-9,-,13,TRBJ1-1,CASSPHMNTEAFF
TRBV5-1,-,14,TRBJ2-5,CASSLDRPGETQYF
TRBV14,-,16,TRBJ2-1,CASSHRRKSSYNEQCF
TRBV11-1,-,18,TRBJ2-4,CASSPRRGGTLAKNIQYF